The 25 T cell receptor beta chains given below trace back to one sample, sequenced in a study of PD-L1 blockade in urothelial cancer. Clones were sequenced by immunoSEQ multiplex PCR, and TCRdb holds only the in-frame ones, with some missing. This sample has 70,000 or so clones; under 90% occur once, and the top ten carry approximately 4.5%. As to time point: pretreatment peripheral blood. The specimen comprised PBMCs, sampled around atezolizumab (anti-PD-L1) treatment. The receptors originated from a man in his sixties or seventies with urothelial cancer.

The chain links TRBV11-2 to TRBJ2-2; TRBD2 might be the D (6 bases). V was trimmed by 0 bases and J by 8 bases, leaving 13 bases between them. Germline V gives CDR1 SGHAT, CDR2 FQNNGV. The CDR3 sequence is 15 residues long. In DNA form, the CDR3 reads TGTGCCAGCAGCTTAGAAGGGCGTGCGGGAGGGGAGCTGTTTTTT. It codes for CASSLEGRAGGELFF.

This clone was found once. The chain links TRBV9 to TRBJ1-2; D gene ambiguous. The germline V and J ends were trimmed by 2 bases and 0 bases, with 11 bases remaining between them. Looked up from germline, CDR1 is SGDLS and CDR2 is YYNGEE. The CDR3 runs 15 residues. Here the CDR3 reads CASSVGGVANYGYTF. The CDR3 region has the DNA TGTGCCAGCAGCGTGGGAGGAGTAGCTAACTATGGCTACACCTTC.

The chain joins TRBV5-5 to TRBJ2-1; D ambiguous. CDR1 and CDR2 (germline): SGHKS, YYEKEE (reference sequence). The V end lost 3 bases, the J end lost 9 bases, and 7 bases lay between the germline ends. The CDR3 extends over 11 amino acids. CDR3 residues: CASSYSSEQFF. CDR3 nucleotides: TGTGCCAGCAGCTATTCTAGTGAGCAGTTCTTC.

The genes are TRBV19 and TRBJ2-1; 8 bases map to TRBD2. CDR1 and CDR2 from the germline V gene are LNHDA and SQIVND (reference sequence). With V trimmed by 7 bases and J by 7 bases, 6 bases remained unmatched. The CDR3 is made up of 13 amino acids. DNA of the CDR3: TGTGCCAGTACCCTGCGGGGGGCTAATGAGCAGTTCTTC. Translated: CASTLRGANEQFF. The variable domain in full, completed from reference TRBV19 and TRBJ2-1, reads DGGITQSPKYLFRKEGQNVTLSCEQNLNHDAMYWYRQDPGQGLRLIYYSQIVNDFQKGDIAEGYSVSREKKESFPLTVTSAQKNPTAFYLCASTLRGANEQFFGPGTRLTVL.

V usage is TRBV4-1 and J usage is TRBJ1-5; 11 nucleotides align to TRBD1. The CDR3 contains 16 residues. Germline CDR1 reads MGHRA; CDR2 reads YSYEKL. J was trimmed by 6 bases and V by 5 bases; bases with no gene match: 9. CDR3 amino acids: CASSTLGGQGGQPQHF. DNA for the CDR3: TGCGCCAGCAGCACTCTTGGGGGACAGGGGGGTCAGCCCCAGCATTTT.

The chain carries TRBV27 and TRBJ2-7; D ambiguous. V lost 11 bases and J 2 bases, leaving 10 bases between the germline ends. The CDR3 is 11 amino acids. The germline gives CDR1 MNHEY, CDR2 SMNVEV (reference sequence). CDR3 nucleotides: TGTGCCGTCGGTAACGCCTACGAGCAGTACTTC. It encodes CAVGNAYEQYF.

The chain couples TRBV6-5 to TRBJ2-2, with 8 bases fitting TRBD2. Per the germline V gene, CDR1 is MNHEY and CDR2 is SVGAGI. This CDR3 region has 15 residues. V gave up 4 bases and J gave up 4 bases; unmatched junction bases: 5. This chain's CDR3 is CASSFGLAITGELFF. The DNA for the CDR3 is TGTGCCAGCAGTTTTGGACTAGCAATCACCGGGGAGCTGTTTTTT.

The chain employs TRBV4-1 and TRBJ1-4, with D possibly TRBD1 on 6 matching bases. Trimming took off 3 bases at V and 8 bases at J, with 22 bases between the two ends. There are 17 residues in the CDR3. Germline assignment: CDR1 MGHRA and CDR2 YSYEKL. As DNA, the CDR3 is TGCGCCAGCAGCCACCATCGACAGGAGTCTTCATTCGAAAAACTGTTTTTT. Amino acids: CASSHHRQESSFEKLFF.

The V call is TRBV28, the J call TRBJ1-2; TRBD1 matches 10 bases. This CDR3 has 13 residues. The germline V gene encodes CDR1 MDHEN and CDR2 SYDVKM. The CDR3 is CAGGGTGVYGYTF. DNA of the CDR3: TGTGCTGGGGGCGGGACAGGGGTTTATGGCTACACCTTC.

This clone turned up a few times. This CDR3 is CASSPPGGHGYTF. Here the CDR3 DNA reads TGTGCCAGCTCACCACCGGGAGGGCATGGCTACACCTTC. The chain uses TRBV18 and TRBJ1-2; D is ambiguous. CDR1 is KGHSH, CDR2 LQKENI, per germline. The CDR3 spans 13 residues. Trimming pared 0 bases from V and 6 bases from J, leaving 8 bases between.

The chain carries TRBV10-3 and TRBJ2-2, with 8 nucleotides matching TRBD1. The ends lost 5 bases at V and 1 base at J; junction bases unmatched: 12. Germline loops: CDR1 ENHRY, CDR2 SYGVKD. There are 18 residues in the CDR3. The CDR3 reads CAISSRTGTGGNTGELFF. In DNA, the CDR3 is TGTGCCATCAGTTCCCGTACGGGGACAGGAGGGAACACCGGGGAGCTGTTTTTT.

The gene calls are TRBV30 and TRBJ2-2; possible D gene TRBD1, 5 bases. The V gene's germline CDR1 is GTSNPN and CDR2 SVGIG (reference sequence). The CDR3 is made up of 18 amino acids. The V gene lost 0 bases and the J gene lost 6 bases, with 23 bases spanning the gap. The CDR3 DNA sequence: TGTGCCTGGAGTGTTGCCAGGGCGACATTCAGGGTGTCCGGGGAGCTGTTTTTT. Translation gives CAWSVARATFRVSGELFF.

V and J are TRBV7-8 and TRBJ2-5; D gene uncertain. CDR3 length: 12 residues. The V gene lost 3 bases and the J gene lost 3 bases, with 5 bases spanning the gap. CDR1 SGHVS and CDR2 FQNEAQ come from the germline V gene. The DNA of the CDR3 is TGTGCCAGCAGCTTGCCTAAAGAGACCCAGTACTTC. It yields the protein CASSLPKETQYF.

CDR3 sequence reads: CSVSAGRYNEQFF. The DNA for the CDR3 is TGCAGCGTTTCGGCGGGGCGTTACAATGAGCAGTTCTTC. The gene calls are TRBV29-1 and TRBJ2-1; D is possibly TRBD2 (6 bases). Per germline, CDR1 SQVTM and CDR2 ANQGSEA. Trimming removed 5 bases at V and 4 bases at J, with 12 bases between. The CDR3 spans 13 residues.

The V call is TRBV6-5, the J call TRBJ2-5; 8 bases fit TRBD2. V shed 6 bases, J shed 4 bases, and the junction held 4 bases outside the gene matches. Germline V lookup: CDR1 MNHEY, CDR2 SVGAGI. The CDR3 has 13 residues. The CDR3 nucleotides read TGTGCCAGCAGCCCCGGGAGGGGAGAGACCCAGTACTTC. Encoded protein: CASSPGRGETQYF.

This clone was seen just once. V gene TRBV5-1 combines with J gene TRBJ2-1; maybe TRBD2 (5 bases). Germline V CDR1 and CDR2: SGHRS, YFSETQ. CDR3 length: 15 residues. The V and J ends lost 3 bases and 0 bases respectively, with 10 bases between them. The CDR3 loop is CASSSSGSSYNEQFF. The CDR3 DNA follows: TGCGCCAGCAGCTCTTCGGGGAGCTCCTACAATGAGCAGTTCTTC.

The J gene is TRBJ2-1, the V gene TRBV10-3, with 9 bases lining up with TRBD2. V shed 3 bases, J shed 9 bases, and the junction held 18 bases outside the gene matches. The CDR3 consists of 18 residues. Germline assignment: CDR1 ENHRY and CDR2 SYGVKD. The CDR3 loop is CAISDPASGVSGSFEQFF. The CDR3 DNA reads TGTGCCATCAGTGACCCAGCTTCCGGGGTTAGCGGGAGCTTTGAGCAGTTCTTC.

The CDR3 protein is CASSLAAGGVGTQYF. The DNA of the CDR3 is TGTGCCAGCAGCTTAGCAGCGGGAGGTGTGGGTACGCAGTATTTT. J is TRBJ2-3 and V is TRBV11-2; 9 positions match TRBD2. V gave up 1 base and J gave up 8 bases; unmatched junction bases: 7. CDR3 length: 15 amino acids. Germline values: CDR1 SGHAT, CDR2 FQNNGV.

The chain carries TRBV19 and TRBJ2-1; 7 positions agree with TRBD2. This CDR3 is built from 14 residues. Germline CDR1 is LNHDA and CDR2 is SQIVND (reference sequence). J gave up 5 bases and V 5 bases, and 6 bases lay outside the gene matches. CDR3 in amino acids: CASSRASGHNEQFF. CDR3 bases: TGTGCCAGTAGTCGGGCTAGCGGTCACAATGAGCAGTTCTTC.

The V and J genes are TRBV5-1 and TRBJ2-4; maybe TRBD2 (5 bases). The CDR3 consists of 15 residues. Germline-derived CDR1 and CDR2 are SGHRS and YFSETQ. V lost 0 bases to trimming and J lost 0 bases, with 7 bases between them. DNA of the CDR3: TGCGCCAGCAGCTTGGCCGGGATAGCCAAAAACATTCAGTACTTC. Residues: CASSLAGIAKNIQYF.

For the CDR3, the DNA is TGTGCCAGCAAAATGGGCGGGAGGGCCAGGGAGCTGTTTTTT. Translation: CASKMGGRARELFF. The chain carries TRBV27 and TRBJ2-2, with 9 bases aligning to TRBD2. CDR1 and CDR2 from the germline V gene are MNHEY and SMNVEV (reference sequence). Trimming cost V 7 bases and J 9 bases; bases outside gene matches: 9. The CDR3 runs to 14 residues.

The V and J genes are TRBV7-9 and TRBJ2-3; the match to TRBD2 covers 8 bases. The length of the CDR3 is 14 residues. Trimming took 3 bases from V and 4 from J; bases not matched to a gene: 3. The germline gives CDR1 SEHNR, CDR2 FQNEAQ (reference sequence). For the CDR3, the DNA is TGTGCCAGCAGCTTTAGCGGGAACTCAGATACGCAGTATTTT. Its protein is CASSFSGNSDTQYF. Based on the CDR3 plus reference TRBV7-9 and TRBJ2-3, the full variable domain is DTGVSQNPRHKITKRGQNVTFRCDPISEHNRLYWYRQTLGQGPEFLTYFQNEAQLEKSRLLSDRFSAERPKGSFSTLEIQRTEQGDSAMYLCASSFSGNSDTQYFGPGTRLTVL.

The genes are TRBV11-2 and TRBJ2-7; TRBD1 agrees at 7 bases. The CDR3 is 14 residues long. The junction had 5 bases not matched to a gene; V was cut back by 3 bases and J by 3 bases. Germline CDR1 SGHAT, CDR2 FQNNGV. Written as DNA, the CDR3 is TGTGCCAGCAGCTTTAGGACAGGAGACTACGAGCAGTACTTC. It yields the protein CASSFRTGDYEQYF.

The chain is built from TRBV28 and TRBJ2-7; the D is unclear. Trimming removed 5 bases at V and 4 bases at J, with 6 bases between. The CDR3 sequence is 11 residues long. Germline values: CDR1 MDHEN, CDR2 SYDVKM. The CDR3 DNA reads as TGTGCCAGCAGTCTTACTTACGAGCAGTACTTC. It is translated as CASSLTYEQYF.

The chain recombines TRBV6-1 with TRBJ2-7, with 9 bases matching TRBD2. Germline values: CDR1 MNHNS, CDR2 SASEGT. The CDR3 loop spans 13 amino acids. The ends lost 8 bases at V and 4 bases at J; junction bases unmatched: 6. For the CDR3, the DNA is TGTGCCAGCTGGCGGGAGGGCCTATACGAGCAGTACTTC. Encoded protein: CASWREGLYEQYF.